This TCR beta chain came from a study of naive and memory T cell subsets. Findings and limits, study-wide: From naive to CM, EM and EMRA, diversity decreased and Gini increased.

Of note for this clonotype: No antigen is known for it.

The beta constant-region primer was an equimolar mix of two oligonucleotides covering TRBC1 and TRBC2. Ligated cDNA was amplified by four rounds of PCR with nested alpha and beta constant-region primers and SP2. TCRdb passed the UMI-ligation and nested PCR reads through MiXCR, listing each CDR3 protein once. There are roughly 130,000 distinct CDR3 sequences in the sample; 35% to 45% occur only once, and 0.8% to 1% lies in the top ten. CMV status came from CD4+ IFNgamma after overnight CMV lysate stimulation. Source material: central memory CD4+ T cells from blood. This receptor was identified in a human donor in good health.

This chain's CDR3 is CASSLSTGPGYEQYF. As DNA, the CDR3 is TGTGCCAGCAGCTTATCAACGGGCCCTGGTTACGAGCAGTACTTC. The chain couples TRBV7-6 to TRBJ2-7; D ambiguous. V was clipped by 2 bases and J by 4 bases, with 15 bases between them. CDR3 size: 15 residues. Germline-derived CDR1 and CDR2 are SGHVS and FNYEAQ.